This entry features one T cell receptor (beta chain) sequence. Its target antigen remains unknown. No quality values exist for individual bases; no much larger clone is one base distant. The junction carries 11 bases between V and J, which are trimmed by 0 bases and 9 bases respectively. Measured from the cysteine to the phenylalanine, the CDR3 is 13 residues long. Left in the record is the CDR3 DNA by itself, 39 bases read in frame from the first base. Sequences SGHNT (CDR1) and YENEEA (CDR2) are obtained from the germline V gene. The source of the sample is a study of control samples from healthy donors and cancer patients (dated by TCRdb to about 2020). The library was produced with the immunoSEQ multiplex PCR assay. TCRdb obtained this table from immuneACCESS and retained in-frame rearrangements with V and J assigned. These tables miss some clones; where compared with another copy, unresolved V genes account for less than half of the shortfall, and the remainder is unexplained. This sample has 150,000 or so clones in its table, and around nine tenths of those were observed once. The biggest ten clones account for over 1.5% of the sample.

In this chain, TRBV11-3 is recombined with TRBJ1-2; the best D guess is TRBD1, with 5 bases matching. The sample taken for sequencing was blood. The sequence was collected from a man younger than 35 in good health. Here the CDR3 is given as CASSLEQGRCYTF. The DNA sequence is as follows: TGTGCCAGCAGCTTAGAGCAGGGTCGTTGCTACACCTTC.